These T cell receptor beta chains were read from a single sample in a study of control samples from healthy donors and cancer patients. Profiling relied on immunoSEQ multiplex PCR, and the TCRdb table lists in-frame clones only, not all of them. The table has about 79,000 clones, approximately 94% seen once. The specimen was PBMCs. Source of these receptors: a woman aged 40 to 49 with lung cancer. The CDR3 runs from the conserved cysteine through the conserved F or W. The order of the fields is CDR3 protein, CDR3 DNA, J gene, V gene, D gene, clone size. The D gene is left open where the match is weak. Clone sizes are given selectively: once, few, many, or a class where the clone is expanded.

CDR3aa: CASSISSNQPQHF
CDR3nt: TGTGCCAGTAGTATATCTAGCAATCAGCCCCAGCATTTT
j_gene: TRBJ1-5
v_gene: TRBV19
d_gene: -
abundance: -

CDR3aa: CARGGDTEAFF
CDR3nt: TGTGCCAGGGGGGGGGACACTGAAGCTTTCTTT
j_gene: TRBJ1-1
v_gene: TRBV2
d_gene: -
abundance: -

CDR3aa: CASSYDFGGAQGANVLTF
CDR3nt: TGTGCCAGCAGTTACGACTTCGGGGGGGCGCAGGGGGCCAACGTCCTGACTTTC
j_gene: TRBJ2-6
v_gene: TRBV6-2/TRBV6-3
d_gene: TRBD2
abundance: -

CDR3aa: CASSGAGSYNEQFF
CDR3nt: TGTGCCAGCAGCGGGGCGGGTTCCTACAATGAGCAGTTCTTC
j_gene: TRBJ2-1
v_gene: TRBV16
d_gene: -
abundance: -

CDR3aa: CASSKGRDFRGDTQYF
CDR3nt: TGTGCCAGCAGCAAAGGCAGGGACTTCAGAGGAGATACGCAGTATTTT
j_gene: TRBJ2-3
v_gene: TRBV3-1/TRBV3-2
d_gene: -
abundance: -

CDR3aa: CASSPEASTVSYNSPLHF
CDR3nt: TGTGCCAGCAGCCCAGAGGCATCCACGGTATCCTATAATTCACCCCTCCACTTT
j_gene: TRBJ1-6
v_gene: TRBV7-8
d_gene: -
abundance: -

CDR3aa: CASSSTGTSGGAEQFF
CDR3nt: TGTGCCAGCAGCTCGACCGGGACTAGCGGGGGGGCCGAGCAGTTCTTC
j_gene: TRBJ2-1
v_gene: TRBV7-2
d_gene: TRBD2
abundance: -

CDR3aa: CASSLTGGTEAFF
CDR3nt: TGTGCCAGCAGCTTAACAGGGGGCACTGAAGCTTTCTTT
j_gene: TRBJ1-1
v_gene: TRBV7-9
d_gene: TRBD1
abundance: -

CDR3aa: CASSIATGTPYNEQFF
CDR3nt: TGTGCCAGTAGTATAGCTACAGGGACCCCCTACAATGAGCAGTTCTTC
j_gene: TRBJ2-1
v_gene: TRBV19
d_gene: -
abundance: -

CDR3aa: CASSLRDRGILTWQYF
CDR3nt: TGCGCCAGCAGTCTTAGGGACAGAGGAATATTAACTTGGCAGTATTTT
j_gene: TRBJ2-3
v_gene: TRBV23-1
d_gene: TRBD1
abundance: -

CDR3aa: CAISKRGRNNEQFF
CDR3nt: TGTGCCATTTCCAAGCGGGGACGGAACAATGAGCAGTTCTTC
j_gene: TRBJ2-1
v_gene: TRBV24-1
d_gene: TRBD2
abundance: -

CDR3aa: CASRPTGTVGSGPQHF
CDR3nt: TGTGCCAGCAGACCGACCGGGACAGTGGGAAGTGGACCCCAGCATTTT
j_gene: TRBJ1-5
v_gene: TRBV7-8
d_gene: TRBD1
abundance: -

CDR3aa: CASNGISGGNEQFF
CDR3nt: TGCGCCAGCAACGGTATTAGCGGGGGCAATGAGCAGTTCTTC
j_gene: TRBJ2-1
v_gene: TRBV4-1
d_gene: TRBD2
abundance: -

CDR3aa: CASSWDRVYEQYF
CDR3nt: TGTGCCAGCAGCTGGGACAGGGTTTACGAGCAGTACTTC
j_gene: TRBJ2-7
v_gene: TRBV7-2
d_gene: TRBD1
abundance: once

CDR3aa: CASSPGGAYGYTF
CDR3nt: TGCGCCAGCAGCCCGGGGGGGGCCTATGGCTACACCTTC
j_gene: TRBJ1-2
v_gene: TRBV5-1
d_gene: -
abundance: -

CDR3aa: CASSSGTVTYEQYF
CDR3nt: TGTGCCAGCAGTTCCGGGACAGTCACCTACGAGCAGTACTTC
j_gene: TRBJ2-7
v_gene: TRBV28
d_gene: TRBD1
abundance: -

CDR3aa: CASSETGLNTEAFF
CDR3nt: TGTGCCAGTAGTGAGACAGGGCTAAACACTGAAGCTTTCTTT
j_gene: TRBJ1-1
v_gene: TRBV19
d_gene: TRBD1
abundance: -

CDR3aa: CATRTGDRDEQYF
CDR3nt: TGTGCCACCCGGACAGGGGATAGGGACGAGCAGTACTTC
j_gene: TRBJ2-7
v_gene: TRBV6-5
d_gene: TRBD1
abundance: few

CDR3aa: CASTAARTEQYF
CDR3nt: TGTGCCAGCACCGCCGCGAGGACCGAGCAGTACTTC
j_gene: TRBJ2-7
v_gene: TRBV11-3
d_gene: -
abundance: -

CDR3aa: CASSQDGAYEQYF
CDR3nt: TGTGCCAGCAGCCAGGACGGTGCCTACGAGCAGTACTTC
j_gene: TRBJ2-7
v_gene: TRBV3-1/TRBV3-2
d_gene: -
abundance: -

CDR3aa: CASSQRTGLDEQFF
CDR3nt: TGTGCCAGCAGCCAGCGGACAGGCCTGGATGAGCAGTTCTTC
j_gene: TRBJ2-1
v_gene: TRBV3-1/TRBV3-2
d_gene: TRBD1
abundance: -

CDR3aa: CASSEKKGKGNQPQHF
CDR3nt: TGTGCCAGCAGTGAAAAAAAGGGAAAGGGGAATCAGCCCCAGCATTTT
j_gene: TRBJ1-5
v_gene: TRBV25-1
d_gene: -
abundance: once

CDR3aa: CASVDPPGNTIYF
CDR3nt: TGTGCCAGTGTTGACCCGCCTGGAAACACCATATATTTT
j_gene: TRBJ1-3
v_gene: TRBV19
d_gene: -
abundance: -

CDR3aa: CASSAGSRGYTF
CDR3nt: TGTGCCAGCAGCGCGGGTTCGCGCGGCTACACCTTC
j_gene: TRBJ1-2
v_gene: TRBV7-6
d_gene: -
abundance: -

CDR3aa: CASSYPGNTIYF
CDR3nt: TGTGCCAGCAGTTACCCCGGAAACACCATATATTTT
j_gene: TRBJ1-3
v_gene: TRBV6-2/TRBV6-3
d_gene: -
abundance: -

CDR3aa: CASSEAHDQGLWQPQHF
CDR3nt: TGTGCCAGCAGTGAAGCGCATGATCAGGGGCTCTGGCAGCCCCAGCATTTT
j_gene: TRBJ1-5
v_gene: TRBV6-1
d_gene: -
abundance: -

CDR3aa: CASSLGAKMNTEAFF
CDR3nt: TGTGCCAGCAGCTTAGGGGCTAAGATGAACACTGAAGCTTTCTTT
j_gene: TRBJ1-1
v_gene: TRBV11-3
d_gene: -
abundance: -

CDR3aa: CAISESGPGKGGYTF
CDR3nt: TGTGCCATCAGTGAGTCAGGACCCGGGAAAGGTGGCTACACCTTC
j_gene: TRBJ1-2
v_gene: TRBV10-3
d_gene: -
abundance: -

CDR3aa: CASSLGPETQYF
CDR3nt: TGTGCCAGCAGCTTAGGCCCGGAGACCCAGTACTTC
j_gene: TRBJ2-5
v_gene: TRBV11-2
d_gene: -
abundance: -

CDR3aa: CASRPGGQSPLHF
CDR3nt: TGTGCCAGCAGGCCCGGGGGGCAGTCACCCCTCCACTTT
j_gene: TRBJ1-6
v_gene: TRBV6-5
d_gene: -
abundance: -

CDR3aa: CASSLRRDKNTGELFF
CDR3nt: TGTGCCAGCAGCTTACGCCGGGACAAGAACACCGGGGAGCTGTTTTTT
j_gene: TRBJ2-2
v_gene: TRBV7-2
d_gene: -
abundance: -

CDR3aa: CASRYRIAGYTF
CDR3nt: TGTGCCAGCAGATACCGAATCGCAGGCTACACCTTC
j_gene: TRBJ1-2
v_gene: TRBV27
d_gene: -
abundance: -

CDR3aa: CASSSRGDSSTDTQYF
CDR3nt: TGTGCCAGCAGCTCCAGGGGGGACTCTAGCACAGATACGCAGTATTTT
j_gene: TRBJ2-3
v_gene: TRBV13
d_gene: -
abundance: -

CDR3aa: CASSPLTGVNEQFF
CDR3nt: TGTGCCAGCTCACCACTGACAGGGGTCAATGAGCAGTTCTTC
j_gene: TRBJ2-1
v_gene: TRBV18
d_gene: TRBD1
abundance: -

CDR3aa: CSVKGGASTGELFF
CDR3nt: TGCAGCGTTAAGGGGGGGGCCTCCACCGGGGAGCTGTTTTTT
j_gene: TRBJ2-2
v_gene: TRBV29-1
d_gene: -
abundance: -

CDR3aa: CASSLFRTGDYEQYF
CDR3nt: TGTGCCAGCAGCTTGTTTCGGACAGGGGACTACGAGCAGTACTTC
j_gene: TRBJ2-7
v_gene: TRBV5-5
d_gene: TRBD1
abundance: -

CDR3aa: CAISYAGTGNTDTQYF
CDR3nt: TGTGCCATCAGTTATGCCGGGACAGGCAACACAGATACGCAGTATTTT
j_gene: TRBJ2-3
v_gene: TRBV10-3
d_gene: TRBD1
abundance: -

CDR3aa: CASSANGRGNYGYTF
CDR3nt: TGTGCCAGCAGCGCTAATGGGCGAGGAAACTATGGCTACACCTTC
j_gene: TRBJ1-2
v_gene: TRBV4-2
d_gene: -
abundance: -

CDR3aa: CASRTGSTEKLFF
CDR3nt: TGTGCCAGCAGGACAGGGTCGACCGAAAAACTGTTTTTT
j_gene: TRBJ1-4
v_gene: TRBV7-9
d_gene: TRBD1
abundance: -

CDR3aa: CAWSVRMGAGGTDTQYF
CDR3nt: TGTGCCTGGAGTGTACGCATGGGAGCGGGGGGGACAGATACGCAGTATTTT
j_gene: TRBJ2-3
v_gene: TRBV30
d_gene: TRBD2
abundance: -

CDR3aa: CASRPWEGSTDTQYF
CDR3nt: TGTGCCAGCAGGCCCTGGGAGGGGAGCACAGATACGCAGTATTTT
j_gene: TRBJ2-3
v_gene: TRBV6-5
d_gene: TRBD2
abundance: -

CDR3aa: CASRGTGWYEQYF
CDR3nt: TGTGCCAGCAGGGGGACAGGGTGGTACGAGCAGTACTTC
j_gene: TRBJ2-7
v_gene: TRBV6-5
d_gene: TRBD1
abundance: -

CDR3aa: CAWNRDRGTDTQYF
CDR3nt: TGTGCCTGGAACCGGGACAGGGGAACAGATACGCAGTATTTT
j_gene: TRBJ2-3
v_gene: TRBV30
d_gene: TRBD1
abundance: -